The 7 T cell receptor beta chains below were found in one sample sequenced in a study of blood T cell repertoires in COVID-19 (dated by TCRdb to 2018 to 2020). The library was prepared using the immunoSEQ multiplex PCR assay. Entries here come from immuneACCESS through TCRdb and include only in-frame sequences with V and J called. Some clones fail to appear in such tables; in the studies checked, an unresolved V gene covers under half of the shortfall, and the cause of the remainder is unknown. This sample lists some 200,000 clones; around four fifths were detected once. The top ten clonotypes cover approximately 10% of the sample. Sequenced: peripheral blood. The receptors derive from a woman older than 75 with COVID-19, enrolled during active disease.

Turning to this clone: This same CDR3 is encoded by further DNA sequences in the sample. The CDR3 region is CASSQGQGLEAFF. DNA of the CDR3: TGTGCCAGCAGCCAAGGACAGGGGCTTGAAGCTTTCTTT. The J gene is TRBJ1-1, the V gene TRBV3-1 (or the pseudogene TRBV3-2), with 8 bases that match TRBD1. The CDR3 is made up of 13 amino acids. V dropped 1 base and J dropped 7; count of bases not matched to a gene: 2. The germline V gene encodes CDR1 LGHDT and CDR2 YNNKEL (reference sequence).

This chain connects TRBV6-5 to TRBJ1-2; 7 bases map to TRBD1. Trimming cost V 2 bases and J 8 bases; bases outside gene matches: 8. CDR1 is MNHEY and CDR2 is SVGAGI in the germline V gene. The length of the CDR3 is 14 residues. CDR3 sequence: CASSYHRQGVGYTF. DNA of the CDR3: TGTGCCAGCAGTTACCACCGACAGGGTGTAGGCTACACCTTC.

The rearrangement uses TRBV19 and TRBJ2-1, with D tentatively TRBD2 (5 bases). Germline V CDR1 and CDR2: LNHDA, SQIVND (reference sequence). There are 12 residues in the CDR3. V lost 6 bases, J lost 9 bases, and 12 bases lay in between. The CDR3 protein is CASRPQGSEQFF. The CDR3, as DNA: TGTGCCAGTAGGCCTCAAGGGAGTGAGCAGTTCTTC.

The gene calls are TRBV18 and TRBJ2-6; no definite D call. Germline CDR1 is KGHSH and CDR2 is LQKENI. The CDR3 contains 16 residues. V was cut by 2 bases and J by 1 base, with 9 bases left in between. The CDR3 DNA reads TGTGCCAGCTCACCATTGAGCCCTTCTGGGGCCAACGTCCTGACTTTC. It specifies CASSPLSPSGANVLTF.

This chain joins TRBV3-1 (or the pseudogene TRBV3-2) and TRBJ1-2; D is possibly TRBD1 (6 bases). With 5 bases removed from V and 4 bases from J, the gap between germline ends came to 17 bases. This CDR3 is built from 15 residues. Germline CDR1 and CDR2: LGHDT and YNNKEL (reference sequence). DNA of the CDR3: TGTGCCAGCAGCGAATCTTCAGGGGACGGCTATGGCTACACCTTC. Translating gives CASSESSGDGYGYTF.

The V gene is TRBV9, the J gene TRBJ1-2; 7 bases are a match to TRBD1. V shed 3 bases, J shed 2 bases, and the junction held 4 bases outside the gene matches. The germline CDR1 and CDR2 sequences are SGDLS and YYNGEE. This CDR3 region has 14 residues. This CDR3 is CASSATGTNYGYTF. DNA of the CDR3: TGTGCCAGCAGCGCGACAGGGACAAACTATGGCTACACCTTC.

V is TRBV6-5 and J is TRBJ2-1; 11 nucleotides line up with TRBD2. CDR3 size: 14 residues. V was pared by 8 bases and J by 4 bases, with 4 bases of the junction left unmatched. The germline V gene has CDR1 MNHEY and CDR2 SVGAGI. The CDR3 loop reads CASGRLAGYNEQFF. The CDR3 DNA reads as TGTGCCAGCGGTCGACTAGCGGGATACAATGAGCAGTTCTTC.